This T cell receptor (beta chain) was identified in a study of blood T cells in healthy people across ages. This clonotype has only a few counts. There are 16 residues in the CDR3. Per the germline V gene, CDR1 is SGHVS and CDR2 is FNYEAQ. With 4 bases clipped from V and 5 bases from J, the junction kept 8 bases outside the gene matches. A sample-barcoded 5' primer and a J-beta primer mix were used in a second PCR of roughly 7 to 12 cycles. Every molecule of cDNA carried a tag from a template-switch adaptor with 12 random nucleotides. A single record per CDR3 protein comes from TCRdb applying MiXCR to the 5' RACE reads. The sample records fewer than 950,000 distinct CDR3 sequences, about 37% being singletons. Healthy individuals of Caucasian origin from Russia, aged about 6 to 100, served as donors. Staff drew about 10 milliliters of peripheral blood from each donor.

The sequenced sample consisted of blood. This chain joins TRBV7-6 and TRBJ2-3; TRBD2 matches 11 bases. The receptor was derived from a man younger than 35 in good health. The CDR3 DNA sequence: TGTGCCAGCAGCTATCTAGCGGGGGGTCTCCAAGATACGCAGTATTTT. As protein: CASSYLAGGLQDTQYF.